The text below deals with one TCR beta chain. The clone's antigen remains unknown. There are no base qualities to consult, and no much larger clone falls within one base. Via the germline V gene, CDR1 is ENHRY and CDR2 SYGVKD. V and J are truncated by 8 bases and 2 bases respectively, leaving an intervening sequence of 12 bases. The cysteine opens and the phenylalanine closes a CDR3 of 14 amino acids. Only the CDR3 part of the read is kept: 42 bases, read in frame from the first base. The record originates from a study of blood T cell repertoires in COVID-19 (TCRdb year 2020). Looking at the study overall: Collaborator samples came from the United States, Italy and Spain and covered acute and convalescent phases of COVID-19. The sample metadata nearly always contained a de-identified subject ID, COVID-19 status, age in years and sex. A freely available public database, intended as a resource for researchers studying the immune response to SARS-CoV-2, is where the repertoires were released. Subjects who had been exposed to COVID-19, were actively infected with it, or had recovered from it provided the deeply sampled blood TCRbeta repertoires that made up the dataset. Where available, HLA class I and class II types were obtained from metadata supplied by the sample provider rather than from assay-based typing. Samples were obtained from the ongoing ImmuneRACE study (first 160 participants) and from some 1,300 subjects provided by 6 global collaborators. The material from the prospective study consisted of cDNA or gDNA derived from T cells, B-cell-depleted T cells, or PBMCs. Broader findings and caveats from the paper: The quantity of clinical and demographic metadata differed by source and by participant and was supplied without curation.

Whole blood was collected in K2EDTA tubes by collaborating institutions according to the institutions' own protocols. For TCRbeta analysis, collaborators shipped samples in one of three forms: frozen whole blood, isolated PBMCs, or DNA extracted from either of those sample types. The immunoSEQ Assay, a bias-controlled multiplex PCR, was used to amplify TCRbeta CDR3 regions from genomic DNA. Regarding the original processing steps: Nucleated cell counts per sample were estimated from amplification of reference gene primers within the assay. Sequence reads were collapsed and filtered to measure the absolute abundance of every unique TCRbeta CDR3 rearrangement. For each sample, productive Simpson clonality was calculated as the square root of Simpson's diversity index across productive rearrangements. TCRdb took over this immuneACCESS table, retaining in-frame rearrangements with V and J assigned. Such tables are incomplete; in checked studies, under half of the missing clones stem from an unresolved V gene, and the remainder is unexplained. That table furnishes V, J and clone size, whereas the DNA furnished D and trimming. In this sample the table shows approximately 84,000 clones, approximately 87% of which occur a single time. The ten biggest clones cover roughly 10% of the sample.

The sequence is built from TRBV10-3 and TRBJ1-4; the D segment cannot be called with confidence. The sequenced sample was peripheral blood. This TCR came from a human donor in a cohort sampled during active COVID-19. CDR3 region: CAIGRGETNEKLFF. The DNA reads TGTGCCATCGGTCGCGGAGAGACTAATGAAAAACTGTTTTTT.